Shown below are 12 T cell receptor beta chains from a single sample sequenced in a study of tumor-infiltrating lymphocytes in glioblastoma multiforme. Three nested ARM-PCR rounds with V-beta and C-beta primers built TCRB libraries. TCRdb called the multiplex PCR reads again in MiXCR, with one record for every CDR3 protein. The sample lists about 32,000 distinct CDR3 sequences, about 58% occurring once. The sample comprised brain tumor tissue. Source of these receptors: a male donor with glioblastoma.

The count of this clonotype is one. One base away lies a much larger clone, so this may be a sequencing read error. The rearrangement joins TRBV7-8 to TRBJ2-2; perhaps TRBD1 as D (6 bases). This CDR3 region has 15 residues. The germline CDR1 and CDR2 sequences are SGHVS and FQNEAQ. The CDR3 DNA sequence: TGTGCCAGCAGAACCGGGACACACGAAACCGGGGAGCTGGTTTTT. This gives the protein CASRTGTHETGELVF.

Points on this clonotype: As the CDR3 is not closed by the conserved phenylalanine or tryptophan, this likely results from a read error. This sequence joins TRBV20-1 and TRBJ2-3, with D perhaps matching TRBD1 (5 bases). The CDR3 runs to 15 residues. The germline V gene encodes CDR1 DFQATT and CDR2 SNEGSKA (reference sequence). The CDR3 nucleotides read TGCAATGCTAGAGATGGGGCAGAAAGCACAGATACGCAGTATCTT. Its protein product is CNARDGAESTDTQYL.

This clonotype was detected many times. One base away lies a much larger clone, so this may be a sequencing read error. The chain employs TRBV6-6 and TRBJ2-7; D perhaps matches TRBD2 (6 bases). Trimming removed 0 bases from V and 0 bases from J, with 12 bases in between. The CDR3 extends over 16 amino acids. Germline CDR1 is MNHNY and CDR2 is SVGAGI (reference sequence). In DNA, the CDR3 is TGTGCCAGCAGTTACTCTGGAGGGAGGCCCTCCTACGAGCAGTACTTC. This sequence encodes CASSYSGGRPSYEQYF.

Details on this clonotype: Without the conserved terminal phenylalanine or tryptophan, this CDR3 likely stems from a read error. The chain has TRBV6-1 and TRBJ1-5, with TRBD1 as a possible D gene (6 bases). Germline V gene sequence: CDR1 MNHNS, CDR2 SASEGT. This CDR3 is 14 amino acids long. The CDR3 DNA reads TGTGCCAGTAGTGAGGTACAGGGCCGTCAGCCCCAGCATCTT. Amino acids: CASSEVQGRQPQHL.

The V and J genes are TRBV2 and TRBJ1-4; TRBD1 aligns across 7 bases. CDR1 is SNHLY, CDR2 FYNNEI, per germline. Trimming at V came to 10 bases and at J to 0 bases, leaving 11 bases not matched to a gene. The CDR3 spans 16 residues. The CDR3 DNA follows: TGTGCCATTACGACAGTGGGGACAGCAACTAATGAAAAACTGTTTTTT. Its protein is CAITTVGTATNEKLFF.

J is TRBJ2-7 and V is TRBV11-2; D assignment may be TRBD1 or TRBD2 (5 bases each). Germline V gene data show CDR1 as SGHAT and CDR2 as FQNNGV. This CDR3 has 15 amino acids. The V end was cut by 3 bases, the J end by 3 bases, with 15 bases between. CDR3 in DNA: TGTGCCAGCAGCTTGGGACCGGGACCGGGCTACGAGCAGTACTTC. The encoded protein is CASSLGPGPGYEQYF.

The chain combines TRBV7-2 with TRBJ2-3; TRBD2 is a possible D gene (5 bases). Germline V lookup: CDR1 SGHTA, CDR2 FQGNSA. The CDR3 consists of 16 residues. V lost 3 bases, J lost 2 bases, and 15 bases lay in between. The DNA of the CDR3 is TGTGCCAGCAGCTTGGGGTGGGGAGCGGCCACAGATACGCAGTATTTT. Translation gives CASSLGWGAATDTQYF.

This clonotype was counted a single time. The chain employs TRBV7-6 and TRBJ2-1; unclear D gene. With 1 base removed from V and 5 bases from J, the gap between germline ends came to 12 bases. The CDR3 sequence is 15 residues long. The germline CDR1 and CDR2 sequences are SGHVS and FNYEAQ. Here the CDR3 reads CASSLGSVQNNEQFF. CDR3 sequence (DNA): TGTGCCAGCAGCTTAGGTTCGGTACAGAACAATGAGCAGTTCTTC.

The CDR3 nucleotides are TGCGCCAGCAGCCAAGTTGGGGGGAAGGAGGCTGCTGAAGCTTTCTTT. It yields the protein CASSQVGGKEAAEAFF. The chain recombines TRBV4-1 with TRBJ1-1; tentatively, D is TRBD1 (5 bases). Germline CDR1 and CDR2: MGHRA and YSYEKL. Trimming left V 1 base short and J 6 bases short, with 18 bases between. CDR3 length: 16 residues.

Concerning this clonotype itself: A read error may account for a junction end that differs from germline. The gene calls are TRBV6-6 and TRBJ1-1; D possibly corresponds to TRBD1 (5 bases). There are 13 residues in the CDR3. Germline assignment: CDR1 MNHNY and CDR2 SVGAGI (reference sequence). In nucleotides, the CDR3 is TGTGCCAGCAGCAAGATAGGGGAAACTGGAGCTTTCTTT. This codes for CASSKIGETGAFF.

This clonotype was counted once. The junction departs from the called germline gene at one end, perhaps through a read error. The chain combines TRBV5-4 with TRBJ1-3, with D possibly matching TRBD1 (5 bases). Germline V gene sequence: CDR1 SGHNT, CDR2 YYREEE (reference sequence). The CDR3 loop spans 15 amino acids. This chain's CDR3 is CASNLDIFSGNTIYF. The CDR3 bases are TGTGCCAGCAACTTGGACATCTTCTCTGGAAACACCATATATTTT. The entire variable domain, with the rest obtained from reference TRBV5-4 and TRBJ1-3, is as follows: ETGVTQSPTHLIKTRGQQVTLRCSSQSGHNTVSWYQQALGQGPQFIFQYYREEENGRGNFPPRFSGLQFPNYSSELNVNALELDDSALYLCASNLDIFSGNTIYFGEGSWLTVV.

As regards this clonotype: The junction departs from the called germline gene at one end, perhaps through a read error. V is TRBV29-1 and J is TRBJ2-3; D gene unclear. The J call may be in error: the DNA end matches TRBJ1-5 better. CDR1 SQVTM and CDR2 ANQGSEA come from the germline V gene. CDR3 length: 13 amino acids. The CDR3 protein is CCVAATRTDTQHF. The CDR3, as DNA: TGCTGCGTAGCCGCGACTCGCACAGATACGCAGCATTTT.